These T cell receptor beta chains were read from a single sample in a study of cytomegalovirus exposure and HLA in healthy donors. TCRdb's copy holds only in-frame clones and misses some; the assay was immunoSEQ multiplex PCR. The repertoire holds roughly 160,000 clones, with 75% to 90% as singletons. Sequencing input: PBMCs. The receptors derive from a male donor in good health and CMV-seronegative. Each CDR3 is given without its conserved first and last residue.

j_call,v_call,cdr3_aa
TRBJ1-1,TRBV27,ASSRQGRYTEAF
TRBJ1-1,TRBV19,ASSSRDSWNTEAF
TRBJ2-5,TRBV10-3,AISGTGGQETQY
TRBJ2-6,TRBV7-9,ASSRILGSSGANVLT
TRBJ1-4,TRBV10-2,ASSESGTGVEKLF
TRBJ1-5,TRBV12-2,ASRRRTGGQPQH
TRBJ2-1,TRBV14,ASSHQNNEQF
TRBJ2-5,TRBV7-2,ASSLGAFLGRAETQY
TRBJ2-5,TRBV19,ASSINPGSSGTQY
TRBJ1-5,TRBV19,ASSLGGLSNQPQH